The rows below give T cell receptor beta chains drawn from one sample of a study of blood T cell repertoires in COVID-19. The data were produced by immunoSEQ multiplex PCR, yet TCRdb's version contains in-frame clones alone and is incomplete. The sample has 90,000 to 120,000 clones, about 89% seen once; the top ten hold 1% to 1.5%. Sequenced input: peripheral blood. These receptors were collected from a woman aged 30 to 39 with acute or convalescent COVID-19. CDR3s include the opening cysteine and the closing phenylalanine or tryptophan. A D gene is named only where the DNA matches it firmly. The size of a clone is reported for some rows only, either as once, few or many, or as a class for expanded clones.

size,V,D,J,DNA,CDR3
NA,TRBV4-2,NA,TRBJ1-5,TGTGCCAGCAGCCTGCGGGACGGTAGCAATCAGCCCCAGCATTTT,CASSLRDGSNQPQHF
NA,TRBV15,NA,TRBJ2-3,TGTGCCACCAGCAGACGACACCGACAGGAGTTCACAGATACGCAGTATTTT,CATSRRHRQEFTDTQYF
NA,TRBV6-6,TRBD2,TRBJ2-7,TGTGCCAGCAGACTAACCGGGACTAGCGGGAGAGGCGAGCAGTACTTC,CASRLTGTSGRGEQYF
once,TRBV6-5,NA,TRBJ1-5,TGTGCCAGCAGTCCTTTGGGGGGAGCCGGTCAGCCCCAGCATTTT,CASSPLGGAGQPQHF
NA,TRBV28,TRBD1,TRBJ1-2,TGTGCCAGCAGAAAGACAGGGTCCGGCTACACCTTC,CASRKTGSGYTF
NA,TRBV7-2,TRBD2,TRBJ2-7,TGTGCCAGCAGTTCGCTAGCGGGGGGATCCTACGAGCAGTACTTC,CASSSLAGGSYEQYF
NA,TRBV30,TRBD1,TRBJ1-1,TGTGCCTGGGAGACCGGGACAGGGATCTACACTGAAGCTTTCTTT,CAWETGTGIYTEAFF
NA,TRBV7-9,TRBD1,TRBJ1-3,TGTGCCAGCAGCTTCGGTCCCCCGACAGGGTCAGGAAACACCATATATTTT,CASSFGPPTGSGNTIYF
NA,TRBV5-1,NA,TRBJ2-5,TGCGCCAGCAGCTTGGAGGCGGGGGCCAGAGGGGGGACCCAGTACTTC,CASSLEAGARGGTQYF
NA,TRBV6-5,TRBD2,TRBJ2-3,TGTGCCAGCAGTTACTCGACGGGAGGGAACACAGATACGCAGTATTTT,CASSYSTGGNTDTQYF
NA,TRBV28,TRBD2,TRBJ2-7,TGTGCCAGCAGACGGACTAGCGAGTACTACGAGCAGTACTTC,CASRRTSEYYEQYF
NA,TRBV19,NA,TRBJ1-5,TGTGCCAGTAGTGGGGGGGGTTGGTTGGCCAATCAGCCCCAGCATTTT,CASSGGGWLANQPQHF
NA,TRBV11-2,NA,TRBJ2-7,TGTGCCAGCAGCTTGGGGACTCTCCCCTACGAGCAGTACTTC,CASSLGTLPYEQYF
NA,TRBV6-2/TRBV6-3,TRBD1,TRBJ2-3,TGTGCCAGCAGGCCTTGGACAGGGAGCACAGATACGCAGTATTTT,CASRPWTGSTDTQYF
NA,TRBV20-1,NA,TRBJ1-1,TGCAGTGCTAGTGACCCCCACAGGACTGAAGCTTTCTTT,CSASDPHRTEAFF
NA,TRBV5-4,TRBD1,TRBJ1-2,TGTGCCAGCAGACTTACGGGACAGGGAGTTGGCTACACCTTC,CASRLTGQGVGYTF
NA,TRBV7-2,NA,TRBJ2-7,TGTGCCAGCAGCTTAGAGCCGGGGTACGACGAGCAGTACTTC,CASSLEPGYDEQYF
NA,TRBV5-1,TRBD2,TRBJ2-3,TGCGCCAGCAGCTTGGGGGTAGCGGGAGTAACTTCAGATACGCAGTATTTT,CASSLGVAGVTSDTQYF
NA,TRBV12-3/TRBV12-4,NA,TRBJ1-1,TGTGCCAGCAGTAACCTCCCGGATAGGGGAGCTTTCTTT,CASSNLPDRGAFF
NA,TRBV6-2/TRBV6-3,NA,TRBJ1-5,TGTGCCAGCAGTTACTGGATAGCGGCGGCTCAGCCCCAGCATTTT,CASSYWIAAAQPQHF
NA,TRBV5-1,NA,TRBJ2-3,TGCGCCAGCAGCTTGTTGCCTAGCCATCATACAGATACGCAGTATTTT,CASSLLPSHHTDTQYF
NA,TRBV7-2,TRBD1,TRBJ1-1,TGTGCCAGCAGCTTAGCGGGACAGGCCGTGAACACTGAAGCTTTCTTT,CASSLAGQAVNTEAFF
NA,TRBV14,NA,TRBJ2-1,TGTGCCAGCAGCCCGGGGGGCAACTCCTACAATGAGCAGTTCTTC,CASSPGGNSYNEQFF
NA,TRBV7-2,TRBD1,TRBJ1-1,TGTGCCAGCAGCTTAGGGACAGGGGTCACTGAAGCTTTCTTT,CASSLGTGVTEAFF
NA,TRBV7-6,TRBD1,TRBJ1-5,TGTGCCAGCAGCTCGTTCGACAGGGCCATCAATCAGCCCCAGCATTTT,CASSSFDRAINQPQHF
NA,TRBV9,TRBD1,TRBJ1-4,TGTGCCAGCAGCGGACAGGGTGGAGGTGAAAAACTGTTTTTT,CASSGQGGGEKLFF
NA,TRBV9,TRBD2,TRBJ2-7,TGTGCCAGCAGCGTAGGGCTAGCGGGCTCCTACGAGCAGTACTTC,CASSVGLAGSYEQYF
NA,TRBV9,NA,TRBJ1-6,TGTGCCAGCAGCGTAGATCCAGGGCGGTCTTCTTCACCCCTCCACTTT,CASSVDPGRSSSPLHF
NA,TRBV25-1,NA,TRBJ1-2,TGTGCCAGCAGAGGTGAGGGTGCCCGGAGCTATGGCTACACCTTC,CASRGEGARSYGYTF
NA,TRBV7-9,TRBD1,TRBJ1-1,TGTGCCGGGACAGCGAACACTGAAGCTTTCTTT,CAGTANTEAFF
once,TRBV5-1,NA,TRBJ2-5,TGCGCCAGCAGCTTGGTTGCGGGTTCAGAGACCCAGTACTTC,CASSLVAGSETQYF
NA,TRBV4-2,NA,TRBJ2-3,TGTGCCAGCAGCCCAGACGAAACAGGGAACAAACCCCCTACGCAGTATTTT,CASSPDETGNKPPTQYF